The present TCR beta chain was sequenced within a study of blood T cell repertoires in COVID-19. Background on the study: Both acute and convalescent COVID-19 samples were obtained from the United States, Italy and Spain.

Original methodology: By means of reference gene primer amplification, nucleated cell counts were estimated. Measured with immunoSEQ multiplex PCR; TCRdb has only the in-frame clones, and not every one. The DNA gave D and trimming, while V, J and clone size come from that table. Here the sample spans about 300,000 clones, around 89% being singletons. The material sequenced was peripheral blood. The TCR originated in a man aged 35 to 55 with acute or convalescent COVID-19.

The CDR3 protein is CASSVQGYEQYF. The CDR3 nucleotides are TGTGCCAGCAGTGTACAGGGTTACGAGCAGTACTTC. The chain is built from TRBV12-3 or TRBV12-4 and TRBJ2-7; TRBD1 might be the D (6 bases). This CDR3 has 12 residues. V was cut by 5 bases and J by 4 bases, with 9 bases left in between.